The present T cell receptor (beta chain) was sequenced within a study of blood T cell repertoires in COVID-19 (dated by TCRdb to about 2020). Context from the whole study: Collaborator samples came from the United States, Italy and Spain and covered acute and convalescent phases of COVID-19. Where HLA class I and class II types were available, the types were taken from metadata supplied by the sample provider, not from assay-based typing. The prospective study material was composed of cDNA or gDNA derived from T cells, B-cell-depleted T cells, or PBMCs. The sample metadata nearly always contained a de-identified subject ID, COVID-19 status, age in years and sex. The samples were drawn from two sources: the first 160 participants of the ongoing ImmuneRACE study, and about 1,300 subjects contributed by 6 global collaborators. The repertoires were made available in a free public database intended to serve as a resource for research on the immune response to SARS-CoV-2. The dataset comprised deeply sampled blood TCRbeta repertoires from subjects exposed to, actively infected with, or recovered from COVID-19. Results the study describes overall, beyond this receptor: How much clinical and demographic metadata was included differed by source and by participant, and the metadata was provided uncurated.

As to this clone: There is no known antigen for this receptor. No qualities accompany the bases; no much larger clone lies one base away.

The immunoSEQ Assay, a bias-controlled multiplex PCR, was used to amplify TCRbeta CDR3 regions from genomic DNA. For the original study's pipeline: The number of nucleated cells in each sample was estimated from the amplification of reference gene primers within the assay. Sequence reads were collapsed and filtered to measure the absolute abundance of every unique TCRbeta CDR3 rearrangement. For each sample, productive Simpson clonality was calculated by taking the square root of Simpson's diversity index across productive rearrangements. Here the immuneACCESS table is served through TCRdb, limited to in-frame sequences with V and J called. Missing clones are a known gap in these copies; in checked studies unresolved V genes cover under half, and the rest lacks a known reason. Clone size and the V and J calls come from that table; the DNA yielded D and trimming. In this sample the table shows 19,000 or so clones, about 88% of which occur a single time. Jointly, the top ten make up 9.8% of the sample.

The collaborating institutions used their own protocols to collect whole blood in K2EDTA tubes. For TCRbeta analysis, collaborators shipped samples in one of three forms: frozen whole blood, isolated PBMCs, or DNA extracted from either of those sample types. Source material: peripheral blood. This TCR derives from a man aged 35-49 years with active COVID-19.

The CDR3 reads as follows: CASSFRQGAEAFF. Read as DNA, the sequence is TGTGCCAGCAGTTTCCGACAGGGGGCTGAAGCTTTCTTT. The chain joins TRBV6-5 to TRBJ1-1, and TRBD1 matches 9 of the central bases. After removal of 4 bases from V and 6 bases from J, the junction retains 3 bases not matched to a gene. Inclusive of the bounding cysteine and phenylalanine, the CDR3 is 13 residues long. Only the CDR3 portion is preserved as DNA: 39 bases, with reading frame beginning at the first base. CDR1 and CDR2 (MNHEY, SVGAGI) derive from the germline V gene.